A single sample is the source of the 21 T cell receptor beta chains below, sequenced in a study of cytomegalovirus exposure and HLA in healthy donors. PCR used 60 Vbeta primers and 13 Jbeta primers. The table came from immunoSEQ multiplex PCR; TCRdb's copy has only in-frame clones and leaves some out. Among 100,000 to 150,000 clones listed, 60% to 85% were seen once. The sample consisted of PBMCs. The origin of the receptors is a man over 45 in good health and CMV-seronegative.

The genes are TRBV14 and TRBJ1-2; 9 positions match TRBD1. The length of the CDR3 is 14 residues. The germline CDR1 and CDR2 sequences are SGHDN and FVKESK. J gave up 9 bases and V 4 bases, and 9 bases lay outside the gene matches. The CDR3 reads CASSPGTGFARYTF. CDR3 in DNA: TGTGCCAGCAGCCCCGGGACAGGGTTTGCGCGCTACACCTTC.

The chain employs TRBV19 and TRBJ2-3, with 7 bases that match TRBD1. The trim removed 1 base at V and 1 base at J, leaving 2 bases unmatched. This CDR3 contains 15 residues. Germline-derived CDR1 and CDR2 are LNHDA and SQIVND (reference sequence). CDR3 sequence reads: CASSIGTGGTDTQYF. The CDR3 DNA sequence: TGTGCCAGTAGTATAGGGACAGGAGGCACAGATACGCAGTATTTT.

The genes are TRBV11-3 and TRBJ2-1; 9 bases map to TRBD2. The V gene end was trimmed by 5 bases and the J gene end by 5 bases; junction bases not matched to a gene: 10. Germline CDR1 SGHNT, CDR2 YENEEA. The CDR3 spans 16 residues. The CDR3 DNA follows: TGTGCCAGCAGCGACCGCGTAGCGGGGGAGAACAATGAGCAGTTCTTC. Translation: CASSDRVAGENNEQFF.

The rearrangement joins TRBV6-5 to TRBJ2-7; 7 positions agree with TRBD1. Germline assignment: CDR1 MNHEY and CDR2 SVGAGI. V lost 5 bases and J lost 2; bases outside the gene matches: 6. The CDR3 spans 14 residues. DNA for the CDR3: TGTGCCAGCAGTGAAGTGAGGGGGCCCTACGAGCAGTACGTC. It specifies CASSEVRGPYEQYV.

This rearrangement joins TRBV2 to TRBJ2-5, with 7 bases lining up with TRBD2. The CDR3 totals 15 residues. Germline CDR1 reads SNHLY; CDR2 reads FYNNEI. The J segment lost 4 bases and the V segment lost 1 base, leaving 6 bases of the junction unmatched. CDR3 loop: CASSEGGGYGETQYF. CDR3 bases: TGTGCCAGCAGTGAAGGGGGGGGGTATGGAGAGACCCAGTACTTC.

This clone was counted a few times. The chain uses TRBV5-1 and TRBJ1-1; 11 nucleotides agree with TRBD1. V gave up 4 bases and J gave up 4 bases; unmatched junction bases: 6. Germline V gene lookup returns CDR1 SGHRS and CDR2 YFSETQ. The CDR3 runs 15 residues. CDR3 DNA sequence: TGCGCCAGCAGCATAGGGGACAGGGGGGCCACTGAAGCTTTCTTT. It translates to CASSIGDRGATEAFF.

V usage is TRBV30 and J usage is TRBJ1-4; TRBD1 aligns across 10 bases. Germline CDR1 is GTSNPN and CDR2 is SVGIG (reference sequence). Unmatched junction bases numbered 11, after V lost 8 bases and J lost 8 bases. The CDR3 is 14 residues long. This chain's CDR3 is CAGQDRGRREKLFF. The CDR3 region has the DNA TGTGCCGGTCAAGACAGGGGGCGTAGGGAAAAACTGTTTTTT.

The V gene is TRBV4-1, the J gene TRBJ2-2; D is possibly TRBD1 (6 bases). Germline V CDR1 and CDR2: MGHRA, YSYEKL. Trimming stripped 7 bases from V and 0 bases from J, with 15 bases between. The CDR3 has 16 amino acids. The CDR3 region has the DNA TGCGCCAGCACATTCCAGGACAGAACGAACACCGGGGAGCTGTTTTTT. Translation: CASTFQDRTNTGELFF.

This chain joins TRBV28 and TRBJ2-1; TRBD2 matches at 11 bases. This CDR3 is 15 amino acids long. Germline CDR1 is MDHEN and CDR2 is SYDVKM. After removal of 8 bases from V and 7 bases from J, the junction contained 10 bases not matched to a gene. The CDR3 DNA reads as TGTGCCAGCGCGTTAGCGGGGGGGTTTCTGAATGAGCAGTTCTTC. Protein sequence: CASALAGGFLNEQFF.

The J gene is TRBJ1-1, the V gene TRBV6-4; 12 bases are a match to TRBD1. The germline V gene has CDR1 MRHNA and CDR2 SNTAGT. This CDR3 is built from 16 residues. V lost 8 bases and J lost 4; bases outside the gene matches: 11. The DNA of the CDR3 is TGTGCCAGCCCCTTTCGGGGGACAGGGGGCGGCACTGAAGCTTTCTTT. Protein sequence: CASPFRGTGGGTEAFF.

The chain joins TRBV6-4 to TRBJ1-3; D unresolved. V lost 4 bases to trimming and J lost 0 bases, with 10 bases between them. There are 15 residues in the CDR3. Germline-derived CDR1 and CDR2 are MRHNA and SNTAGT. CDR3 DNA: TGTGCCAGCAGTGCGAAGGAGACCTCTGGAAACACCATATATTTT. Its protein product is CASSAKETSGNTIYF.

This clone has more than one count but fewer than ten. This chain uses TRBV9 with TRBJ2-3, with D maybe TRBD1 (6 bases). V was pared by 4 bases and J by 5 bases, with 20 bases between. This CDR3 has 16 residues. The V gene's germline CDR1 is SGDLS and CDR2 YYNGEE. In DNA form, the CDR3 reads TGTGCCAGCAGCCCCTCGGGTAGGGGGTGGAGAGATACGCAGTATTTT. This gives the protein CASSPSGRGWRDTQYF. Combining the CDR3 with reference TRBV9 and TRBJ2-3 gives the whole variable domain DSGVTQTPKHLITATGQRVTLRCSPRSGDLSVYWYQQSLDQGLQFLIQYYNGEERAKGNILERFSAQQFPDLHSELNLSSLELGDSALYFCASSPSGRGWRDTQYFGPGTRLTVL.

V usage is TRBV5-4 and J usage is TRBJ1-1; TRBD1 matches at 7 bases. V lost 4 bases, J lost 3 bases, and 9 bases stayed unmatched. Looked up from germline, CDR1 is SGHNT and CDR2 is YYREEE (reference sequence). This CDR3 is built from 15 residues. CDR3 sequence (DNA): TGTGCCAGCAGCCCGAAGGGACAGATGTACACTGAAGCTTTCTTT. It encodes CASSPKGQMYTEAFF.

The rearrangement links TRBV6-6 to TRBJ2-5; 9 bases align to TRBD1. The trim removed 5 bases at V and 5 bases at J, leaving 12 bases unmatched. Germline values: CDR1 MNHNY, CDR2 SVGAGI (reference sequence). CDR3 length equals 16 residues. The CDR3 DNA reads TGTGCCAGCAGTCAAAAGCCGGGACAGGGAGGGGAGACCCAGTACTTC. Its protein product is CASSQKPGQGGETQYF.

The rearrangement joins TRBV5-5 to TRBJ1-2; TRBD1 aligns across 11 bases. The ends lost 1 base at V and 4 bases at J; junction bases unmatched: 9. CDR1 is SGHKS and CDR2 is YYEKEE in the germline V gene (reference sequence). The CDR3 runs to 17 residues. The DNA for the CDR3 is TGTGCCAGCAGCTTGTCAACAGGGACAGGGGGGCCCTATGGCTACACCTTC. This sequence encodes CASSLSTGTGGPYGYTF. The full variable domain, in which reference TRBV5-5 and TRBJ1-2 provide the parts outside the CDR3, is DAGVTQSPTHLIKTRGQQVTLRCSPISGHKSVSWYQQVLGQGPQFIFQYYEKEERGRGNFPDRFSARQFPNYSSELNVNALLLGDSALYLCASSLSTGTGGPYGYTFGSGTRLTVV.

The chain recombines TRBV5-5 with TRBJ2-5; D not resolved. The CDR3 has 14 amino acids. Germline values: CDR1 SGHKS, CDR2 YYEKEE (reference sequence). The V and J ends lost 3 bases and 1 base respectively, with 10 bases between them. This CDR3 reads CASSSQTSQETQYF. The CDR3 DNA reads as TGTGCCAGCAGCTCCCAAACGAGCCAAGAGACCCAGTACTTC.

This clone was counted only a few times. The chain carries TRBV11-2 and TRBJ2-2; D remains ambiguous. This CDR3 has 13 amino acids. Germline values: CDR1 SGHAT, CDR2 FQNNGV. V was pared by 1 base and J by 6 bases, with 6 bases between. The CDR3 loop is CASSLASAGELFF. The CDR3 coding sequence is TGTGCCAGCAGCTTAGCGAGCGCCGGGGAGCTGTTTTTT.

The chain couples TRBV7-9 to TRBJ1-6, with a tentative D call TRBD1 (5 bases). Trimming stripped 1 base from V and 11 bases from J, with 15 bases between. CDR1 and CDR2 (germline): SEHNR, FQNEAQ (reference sequence). This CDR3 contains 15 residues. CDR3 nucleotide sequence: TGTGCCAGCAGCTTAGACGGCCAGGGTGGTACACCCCTCCACTTT. Its protein product is CASSLDGQGGTPLHF.

The J gene is TRBJ1-1, the V gene TRBV9; D is unresolved. Trimming stripped 3 bases from V and 1 base from J, with 10 bases between. The germline gives CDR1 SGDLS, CDR2 YYNGEE. The CDR3 is 14 amino acids. The CDR3 reads CASSALTWNTEAFF. The CDR3 DNA reads TGTGCCAGCAGCGCCTTGACATGGAACACTGAAGCTTTCTTT.

J is TRBJ1-2 and V is TRBV5-4; TRBD1 might be the D (5 bases). The length of the CDR3 is 14 residues. Germline lookup yields CDR1 SGHNT and CDR2 YYREEE (reference sequence). Trimming shortened V by 1 base and J by 7 bases, and 14 bases separated the two germline ends. CDR3 DNA sequence: TGTGCCAGCAGCTTGAGGGCAGGGTCTACTGGCTACACCTTC. Amino acids: CASSLRAGSTGYTF.

The chain recombines TRBV6-1 with TRBJ2-3, with 10 bases lining up with TRBD1. The V gene end was trimmed by 7 bases and the J gene end by 6 bases; junction bases not matched to a gene: 7. CDR1 and CDR2 (germline): MNHNS, SASEGT. This CDR3 is 14 amino acids long. The CDR3 region is CASNPGQGSDTQYF. In DNA, the CDR3 is TGTGCCAGCAACCCGGGACAGGGGTCGGATACGCAGTATTTT.